This note documents a single T cell receptor (beta chain) sequence. These data belong to a study of cytomegalovirus exposure and HLA in healthy donors. The CDR3 runs 16 residues. V was trimmed by 0 bases and J by 4 bases, leaving 15 bases between them. Germline V lookup: CDR1 PRHDT, CDR2 FYEKMQ (reference sequence). The primer mix had 60 Vbeta and 13 Jbeta primers. Sequencing was performed with immunoSEQ multiplex PCR; in TCRdb, only in-frame clones are kept and a portion is missing. Of approximately 150,000 clones listed, about 80% are singletons. The V call is TRBV13, the J call TRBJ1-1, with D tentatively TRBD1 (5 bases). The sequence was obtained from a man aged 25-40 years in good health and CMV-seropositive. The sequenced sample consisted of PBMCs. DNA for the CDR3: TGTGCCAGCAGCTTAGGCCTGGCAGGGTCAGGCACTGAAGCTTTCTTT. Protein: CASSLGLAGSGTEAFF.